Listed below are T cell receptor beta chains from one sample, sequenced in a study of blood T cell repertoires in COVID-19. Data came from immunoSEQ multiplex PCR; TCRdb stores just in-frame clones and leaves some out. Here the sample spans roughly 320,000 clones, 90% to 95% being singletons. The sample consisted of PBMCs or T cells enriched from blood (not recorded which). Receptors were obtained from a woman in her 30s who had been exposed to COVID-19. Each CDR3 is given with its conserved first and last residue.

V gene,CDR3 protein
TRBV6-1,CASSEHGRGDYGYTF
TRBV27,CASSLLGSGGENYGYTF
TRBV2,CASSGKQGRTLNTEAFF
TRBV12-3/TRBV12-4,CASRGPGETQYF
TRBV7-8,CASSLVGRGKGNQPQHF
TRBV29-1,CSVEDGRDRTEAFF
TRBV10-3,CAISGTTIITQYF
TRBV3-1/TRBV3-2,CASRDDRGTEAFF
TRBV27,CASSLYGQGLGQTQYF
TRBV11-2,CASSPGEWWLETQYF
TRBV20-1,CSARDRRAFF
TRBV28,CASSVGTAVIGKLFF
TRBV6-1,CASSEVPGTGLSDTQYF
TRBV19,CASSKGDRDSEAFF
TRBV19,CASSRLTGANYGYTF
TRBV11-3,CASSPKLKNEQFF
TRBV24-1,CATSDYSYSYNEQFF
TRBV15,CATSSPRGVRTF
TRBV7-9,CASSVETGELFF
TRBV4-1,CASSQTAGVVKNIQYF
TRBV2,CASKIQGATPYGYTF
TRBV7-2,CASTRGWQGNTEAFF
TRBV5-4,CASSSRDRSSPLHF
TRBV11-2,CASSLAAGSYGYTF
TRBV19,CASSPGTGDYEQYF
TRBV6-1,CASSGDRGTPFYAKNIQYF
TRBV5-1,CASSLTLAGGTDTQYF
TRBV9,CASHPGGAYGYTF
TRBV27,CASSIQGLAGLEQFF
TRBV2,CASRQGPGEKLFF
TRBV29-1,CSVEDRFQFTEAFF
TRBV25-1,CASSWTSSNQPQHF
TRBV7-2,CASSLDGQGHGYTF
TRBV5-1,CASGAKDTEAFF
TRBV27,CASSPGVLIAEAFF
TRBV4-1,CASSPLWGGADGNTIYF
TRBV5-1,CASSFTGGEGGGYTF
TRBV4-1,CASSHERTPNYGYTF
TRBV6-5,CASSYTIQNQPQHF
TRBV9,CASSRSQVPNEKLFF
TRBV24-1,CATSDPAGSTDTQYF
TRBV4-1,CASSQRGDRDRSRGYEQYF
TRBV5-1,CASSLEGRQIDGYTF
TRBV7-7,CASSLERWWTGQGNQETQYF
TRBV5-1,CASSSLQGGTEAFF
TRBV29-1,CSVGLANYGYTF
TRBV7-9,CASSLGGAPNYGYTF
TRBV6-5,CASATGTGRYGYTF
TRBV9,CASSAPGLAADTQYF
TRBV29-1,CSVGTGGDFTEAFF
TRBV2,CASTTGLNTEAFF
TRBV18,CASSPQRQLYSNQPQHF
TRBV5-6,CASSLRGHGTEAFF
TRBV6-5,CASRPGTAGSPLHF
TRBV14,CASSRLLGTYSTDTQYF